Below are 21 T cell receptor beta chains sequenced from a single sample in a study of control samples from healthy donors and cancer patients. Using immunoSEQ multiplex PCR, the repertoire was profiled, and TCRdb retains in-frame clones only, with some absent. The sample includes about 150,000 clones, 89% seen only once; the top ten take over 4.5%. Material: blood. The receptors were sampled from a man aged 30 to 45 in good health.

J is TRBJ1-4 and V is TRBV5-4; D is ambiguous. The CDR3 spans 14 residues. V lost 4 bases, J lost 3 bases, and 10 bases lay in between. Germline V gives CDR1 SGHNT, CDR2 YYREEE (reference sequence). In DNA, the CDR3 is TGTGCCAGCAGCCGGGAAGGTCCTAATGAAAAACTGTTTTTT. Residues: CASSREGPNEKLFF.

The chain couples TRBV5-6 to TRBJ2-2; possibly TRBD2 for D (5 bases). The CDR3 covers 19 residues. The V end was cut by 2 bases, the J end by 4 bases, with 24 bases between. In germline, CDR1 is SGHDT, CDR2 YYEEEE. This CDR3 is CASSFSVLASEVGTGELFF. The CDR3, as DNA: TGTGCCAGCAGCTTCTCGGTTCTAGCCTCGGAGGTCGGCACCGGGGAGCTGTTTTTT. The complete variable domain, with remaining parts taken from reference TRBV5-6 and TRBJ2-2, reads DAGVTQSPTHLIKTRGQQVTLRCSPKSGHDTVSWYQQALGQGPQFIFQYYEEEERQRGNFPDRFSGHQFPNYSSELNVNALLLGDSALYLCASSFSVLASEVGTGELFFGEGSRLTVL.

V is TRBV13 and J is TRBJ1-2, with 10 bases identical to TRBD1. The CDR3 is 14 amino acids. Trimming at V came to 5 bases and at J to 4 bases, leaving 4 bases not matched to a gene. Germline V gene data show CDR1 as PRHDT and CDR2 as FYEKMQ (reference sequence). The CDR3 protein is CASSPGTGVYGYTF. Written as DNA, the CDR3 is TGTGCCAGCAGCCCCGGGACAGGGGTCTATGGCTACACCTTC.

This chain connects TRBV9 to TRBJ1-4; 7 bases agree with TRBD1. V trimming: 4 bases; J trimming: 4 bases; junction bases outside the gene matches: 10. In germline, CDR1 is SGDLS, CDR2 YYNGEE. There are 16 residues in the CDR3. The CDR3: CASSPGQALDNEKLFF. In DNA, the CDR3 is TGTGCCAGCAGCCCTGGACAGGCCCTAGATAATGAAAAACTGTTTTTT.

This chain connects TRBV28 to TRBJ1-3, with D uncertain. Per germline, CDR1 MDHEN and CDR2 SYDVKM. Trimming cost V 6 bases and J 0 bases, with 12 bases left between them. This CDR3 is built from 15 residues. This chain's CDR3 is CASRPPRVSGNTIYF. The CDR3 nucleotides read TGTGCCAGCAGACCCCCAAGGGTCTCTGGAAACACCATATATTTT.

The CDR3 nucleotides are TGCAGTGCTAGAGTAGAGACCCAGTACTTC. Translation: CSARVETQYF. The chain is built from TRBV20-1 and TRBJ2-5; D gene ambiguous. V shed 1 base and J shed 4 bases, with 1 base lying between them. This CDR3 is 10 amino acids long. The germline V gene has CDR1 DFQATT and CDR2 SNEGSKA (reference sequence).

This chain links TRBV19 with TRBJ2-3; D is undetermined. Trimming took 6 bases from V and 3 from J, leaving 13 bases between them. This CDR3 region has 14 residues. Germline V CDR1 and CDR2: LNHDA, SQIVND (reference sequence). CDR3 coding DNA: TGTGCCAGTAGGGCGGACCTAGGTACAGATACGCAGTATTTT. Translation gives CASRADLGTDTQYF.

In nucleotides, the CDR3 is TGTGCCAGCAGCCGAACAGGGGGCTCCTATAATTCACCCCTCCACTTT. As protein: CASSRTGGSYNSPLHF. J is TRBJ1-6 and V is TRBV27, with TRBD1 matching over 8 bases. The junction had 4 bases not matched to a gene; V was cut back by 6 bases and J by 0 bases. The germline V gene has CDR1 MNHEY and CDR2 SMNVEV (reference sequence). The CDR3 runs 16 residues.

The J gene is TRBJ2-5, the V gene TRBV7-2; TRBD2 matches at 9 bases. Germline V gene data show CDR1 as SGHTA and CDR2 as FQGNSA. The junction had 11 bases not matched to a gene; V was cut back by 5 bases and J by 1 base. The CDR3 consists of 17 residues. The CDR3 bases are TGTGCCAGCAGCCCTAGACTGGTAGCGGGGGCCCAAGAGACCCAGTACTTC. Protein product: CASSPRLVAGAQETQYF. The full variable domain, rest sourced from reference TRBV7-2 and TRBJ2-5, is GAGVSQSPSNKVTEKGKDVELRCDPISGHTALYWYRQSLGQGLEFLIYFQGNSAPDKSGLPSDRFSAERTGGSVSTLTIQRTQQEDSAVYLCASSPRLVAGAQETQYFGPGTRLLVL.

V and J are TRBV7-9 and TRBJ2-2; tentatively, D is TRBD2 (6 bases). Looked up from germline, CDR1 is SEHNR and CDR2 is FQNEAQ (reference sequence). The CDR3 runs to 15 residues. The V gene lost 1 base and the J gene lost 8 bases, with 14 bases spanning the gap. This CDR3 is CASSLDVLAYGELFF. The CDR3 bases are TGTGCCAGCAGCTTAGACGTTCTAGCGTATGGGGAGCTGTTTTTT. The full variable domain, rest sourced from reference TRBV7-9 and TRBJ2-2, is DTGVSQNPRHKITKRGQNVTFRCDPISEHNRLYWYRQTLGQGPEFLTYFQNEAQLEKSRLLSDRFSAERPKGSFSTLEIQRTEQGDSAMYLCASSLDVLAYGELFFGEGSRLTVL.

This clone came up a few times. The gene calls are TRBV18 and TRBJ2-3; 9 bases map to TRBD1. This CDR3 has 15 amino acids. In germline, CDR1 is KGHSH, CDR2 LQKENI. V trimming: 4 bases; J trimming: 2 bases; junction bases outside the gene matches: 4. The CDR3 region has the DNA TGTGCCAGCTCACAGACAGGGGGATCCACAGATACGCAGTATTTT. Protein: CASSQTGGSTDTQYF.

This rearrangement joins TRBV5-4 to TRBJ2-1, with D tentatively TRBD1 (5 bases). The germline gives CDR1 SGHNT, CDR2 YYREEE (reference sequence). This CDR3 region has 13 residues. V lost 4 bases to trimming and J lost 6 bases, with 11 bases between them. The CDR3 loop is CASSRPQGNEQFF. The CDR3 nucleotides read TGTGCCAGCAGCCGACCGCAGGGCAATGAGCAGTTCTTC.

Here the CDR3 DNA reads TGTGCCACCAGTCTCACGGGAGAGACAGATACGCAGTATTTT. It yields the protein CATSLTGETDTQYF. V is TRBV24-1 and J is TRBJ2-3; D may be TRBD2 (6 bases). Per the germline V gene, CDR1 is KGHDR and CDR2 is SFDVKD. V was cut by 6 bases and J by 3 bases, with 12 bases left in between. CDR3 size: 14 residues.

The chain couples TRBV11-3 to TRBJ1-4; 9 nucleotides agree with TRBD1. Germline V gene data show CDR1 as SGHNT and CDR2 as YENEEA. Trimming cost V 4 bases and J 5 bases; bases outside gene matches: 2. The CDR3 is 14 residues long. This chain's CDR3 is CASSSGTGNEKLFF. The DNA for the CDR3 is TGTGCCAGCAGCTCCGGGACAGGGAATGAAAAACTGTTTTTT.

The rearrangement joins TRBV11-2 to TRBJ2-7, with a weak D call TRBD1 (5 bases). The germline V gene has CDR1 SGHAT and CDR2 FQNNGV. The CDR3 covers 13 residues. Deletions cut 1 base from V and 3 bases from J, with 7 bases between. The DNA of the CDR3 is TGTGCCAGCAGCTTAGGACAGATCTACGAGCAGTACTTC. Its protein product is CASSLGQIYEQYF.

The chain couples TRBV4-3 to TRBJ2-3; TRBD2 aligns across 9 bases. This CDR3 has 16 residues. Losses at the gene ends were 0 bases for V and 4 bases for J; bases not matched to a gene: 5. CDR1 and CDR2 from the germline V gene are LGHNA and YSLEER. This CDR3 reads CASSQEGGGAADTQYF. For the CDR3, the DNA is TGCGCCAGCAGCCAAGAGGGCGGGGGGGCCGCAGATACGCAGTATTTT.

The genes are TRBV6-5 and TRBJ1-1, with a possible D match to TRBD1 (6 bases). The CDR3 runs to 14 residues. V lost 6 bases and J 1 base, leaving 12 bases between the germline ends. Germline lookup yields CDR1 MNHEY and CDR2 SVGAGI. In DNA, the CDR3 is TGTGCCAGCAGCCCCGCGGGGGCGAACACTGAAGCTTTCTTT. Translation: CASSPAGANTEAFF.

The chain uses TRBV4-3 and TRBJ2-7; D unresolved. The V gene lost 1 base and the J gene lost 2 bases, with 15 bases spanning the gap. Per germline, CDR1 LGHNA and CDR2 YSLEER. This CDR3 is built from 16 residues. The CDR3 protein is CASSQGRSPGTYEQYF. The CDR3 DNA reads as TGCGCCAGCAGCCAAGGTCGATCCCCGGGTACCTACGAGCAGTACTTC.

The chain is built from TRBV19 and TRBJ1-2; the D is unclear. Germline V gene lookup returns CDR1 LNHDA and CDR2 SQIVND (reference sequence). CDR3 length: 15 amino acids. With 4 bases removed from V and 5 bases from J, the gap between germline ends came to 17 bases. The CDR3 DNA sequence: TGTGCCAGTAGTACAGAGCCGGACGGTCTATATGGCTACACCTTC. This codes for CASSTEPDGLYGYTF. The entire variable domain, with the rest obtained from reference TRBV19 and TRBJ1-2, is as follows: DGGITQSPKYLFRKEGQNVTLSCEQNLNHDAMYWYRQDPGQGLRLIYYSQIVNDFQKGDIAEGYSVSREKKESFPLTVTSAQKNPTAFYLCASSTEPDGLYGYTFGSGTRLTVV.

V gene TRBV11-2 combines with J gene TRBJ2-7, with a weak D call TRBD1 (6 bases). With 5 bases removed from V and 3 bases from J, the gap between germline ends came to 14 bases. This CDR3 comprises 14 residues. Germline V lookup: CDR1 SGHAT, CDR2 FQNNGV. CDR3 DNA sequence: TGTGCCAGCAGCCAAGCTACAGGGAACTACGAGCAGTACTTC. It translates to CASSQATGNYEQYF. The full variable domain, completed using reference TRBV11-2 and TRBJ2-7, is EAGVAQSPRYKIIEKRQSVAFWCNPISGHATLYWYQQILGQGPKLLIQFQNNGVVDDSQLPKDRFSAERLKGVDSTLKIQPAKLEDSAVYLCASSQATGNYEQYFGPGTRLTVT.

The V gene is TRBV15, the J gene TRBJ1-2; TRBD1 agrees at 11 bases. Germline V gives CDR1 LNHNV, CDR2 YYDKDF (reference sequence). This CDR3 is 14 amino acids long. Unmatched junction bases numbered 0, after V lost 3 bases and J lost 3 bases. In nucleotides, the CDR3 is TGTGCCACCAGCAGGGGACAGGGGGACTATGGCTACACCTTC. It encodes CATSRGQGDYGYTF.